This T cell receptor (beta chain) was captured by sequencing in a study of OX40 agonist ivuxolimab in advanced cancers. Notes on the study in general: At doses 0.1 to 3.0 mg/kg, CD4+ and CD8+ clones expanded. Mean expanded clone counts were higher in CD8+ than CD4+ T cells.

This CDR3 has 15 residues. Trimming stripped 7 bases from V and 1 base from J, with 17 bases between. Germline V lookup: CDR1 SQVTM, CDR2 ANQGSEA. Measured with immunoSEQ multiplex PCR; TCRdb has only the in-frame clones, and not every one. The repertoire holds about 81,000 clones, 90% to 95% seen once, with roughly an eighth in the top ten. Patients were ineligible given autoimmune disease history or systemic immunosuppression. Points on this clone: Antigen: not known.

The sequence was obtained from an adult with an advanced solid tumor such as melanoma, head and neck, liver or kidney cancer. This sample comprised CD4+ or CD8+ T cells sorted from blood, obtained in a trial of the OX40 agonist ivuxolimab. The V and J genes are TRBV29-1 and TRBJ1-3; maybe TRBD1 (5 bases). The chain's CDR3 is CSARREGSSGNTIYF. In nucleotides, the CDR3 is TGCAGCGCTAGGCGAGAGGGGAGTTCTGGAAACACCATATATTTT. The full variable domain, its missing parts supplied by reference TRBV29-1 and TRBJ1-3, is SAVISQKPSRDICQRGTSLTIQCQVDSQVTMMFWYRQQPGQSLTLIATANQGSEATYESGFVIDKFPISRPNLTFSTLTVSNMSPEDSSIYLCSARREGSSGNTIYFGEGSWLTVV.